This TCR beta chain is from a study of blood T cell repertoires in COVID-19 (dated by TCRdb to between 2020 and 2021). The study in broad terms: Collaborator samples came from the United States, Italy and Spain and covered acute and convalescent phases of COVID-19. The material from the prospective study consisted of cDNA or gDNA derived from T cells, B-cell-depleted T cells, or PBMCs. The dataset comprised deeply sampled blood TCRbeta repertoires from subjects exposed to, actively infected with, or recovered from COVID-19. A freely available public database, intended as a resource for researchers studying the immune response to SARS-CoV-2, is where the repertoires were released. The samples were drawn from the first 160 participants of the ongoing ImmuneRACE study and from 950 to 1,500 subjects provided by 6 global collaborators. Nearly every sample came with metadata listing a de-identified subject ID, COVID-19 status, age in years and sex. Where HLA class I and class II types were available, the types were taken from metadata supplied by the sample provider, not from assay-based typing. Here is what the overall study found, with its caveats: The amount of clinical and demographic metadata varied by source and participant and was provided uncurated.

TCRbeta CDR3 regions were amplified from genomic DNA using the immunoSEQ Assay, a bias-controlled multiplex PCR. As for how the authors treated the data: The number of nucleated cells in each sample was estimated by amplification of reference gene primers within the assay. To quantify the absolute abundance of each unique TCRbeta CDR3 rearrangement, sequence reads were collapsed and filtered. For each sample, productive Simpson clonality was calculated as the square root of Simpson's diversity index over productive rearrangements. The table was pulled from immuneACCESS by TCRdb, which kept in-frame rearrangements only. Such tables lose some clones; where checked, under half of the loss comes from unresolved V genes, and the rest has no known cause. V, J and clone size derive from that table, while D and trimming were established from the DNA sequence. The sample contains tens of thousands of clones, 80% to 90% of them found a single time. The ten largest account for more than 6% of the sample.

As regards this clone: Its antigen has not been determined. No quality values exist for individual bases; no much larger clone is one base distant.

One collaborating source in Seattle enrolled patients during active infection and followed them longitudinally through the course of disease. Whole blood was collected in K2EDTA tubes by collaborating institutions according to the institutions' own protocols. Collaborator samples were shipped for TCRbeta analysis as frozen whole blood, isolated PBMCs, or DNA extracted from either sample type. V is reduced by 5 bases and J by 2 bases, leaving a spacing of 16 bases between them. Taken from the germline V gene (reference sequence), the CDR1 and CDR2 loops are MNHEY and SMNVEV. The CDR3 covers 15 residues, taking in both the cysteine and the phenylalanine. Of all the DNA, just the CDR3 is kept, 45 bases in frame from base 1.

The specimen sequenced was peripheral blood. The chain is assembled from TRBV27 and TRBJ2-7; TRBD2 is perhaps the D gene, given 7 matching bases. This receptor was taken from a woman aged 55-70 years with COVID-19, enrolled during active disease. The nucleotides are TGTGCCAGCAGTCCCCGGGGGGCCCCCGCCTACGAGCAGTACTTC. Its translation is CASSPRGAPAYEQYF.